This T cell receptor beta chain was identified during a study of beta chain features in type 1 diabetes. This clone showed up just a few times. Its matching antigen is unknown. J was trimmed by 4 bases and V by 3 bases; bases with no gene match: 0. This CDR3 contains 12 residues. Germline V gene lookup returns CDR1 SGHRS and CDR2 YFSETQ. Overall study results and limits: For cells with high TCR expression, cDNA sequencing could yield over-representation.

Isolated RNA was reverse transcribed in full, so expressed TCRB transcripts were sequenced. TCRdb's copy holds only in-frame clones and misses some; the assay was immunoSEQ multiplex PCR. In the table there are 350,000 or so clones, around 19% of which are singletons. The V and J genes are TRBV5-1 and TRBJ1-1; 7 bases match TRBD1. The sequenced sample consisted of naive CD4+ T cells from blood. The clonotype comes from a woman younger than 30 in good health. The CDR3 bases are TGCGCCAGCAGCTGGGACAGCACTGAAGCTTTCTTT. Translating gives CASSWDSTEAFF. Variable domain in full (rest from reference TRBV5-1 and TRBJ1-1): KAGVTQTPRYLIKTRGQQVTLSCSPISGHRSVSWYQQTPGQGLQFLFEYFSETQRNKGNFPGRFSGRQFSNSRSEMNVSTLELGDSALYLCASSWDSTEAFFGQGTRLTVV.